The rows below give T cell receptor beta chains drawn from one sample of a study of spatial heterogeneity in lung cancer. TCRdb called the 5' RACE reads again in MiXCR, with one record for every CDR3 protein. The sample carries 75,000 or so distinct CDR3 sequences, about 8% recorded once. The sequencing here drew on PBMCs, taken at surgery. Receptor source: a male donor with early-stage non-small cell lung cancer. CDR3s include the opening cysteine and the closing phenylalanine or tryptophan. D genes are given only for firm matches. Rows may omit the clone size; those that give it use once, few, many or a size class.

clone size	V gene	J gene	D gene	CDR3 DNA	CDR3 protein
many	TRBV12-5	TRBJ1-5	-	TGTGCTAGTGGTTTGGGTCAGCCCCAGCATTTT	CASGLGQPQHF
many	TRBV11-2	TRBJ2-7	-	TGTGCCAGCAGCTCCCTGGGTCCCGAGCAGTACTTC	CASSSLGPEQYF
-	TRBV7-9	TRBJ2-7	-	TGTGCCAGCAGCTTACCCAACAGGGGGGGAACCTACGAGCAGTACTTC	CASSLPNRGGTYEQYF
-	TRBV5-6	TRBJ2-7	-	TGTGCCAGCAGCTTGGGTATGGATACCTACGAGCAGTACTTC	CASSLGMDTYEQYF
-	TRBV29-1	TRBJ1-1	-	TGCAGCGTTCGAGACACTGAAGCTTTCTTT	CSVRDTEAFF
-	TRBV12-3/TRBV12-4	TRBJ2-2	-	TGTGCCAGCAGTCCCCGACAGTTAACGAACACCGGGGAGCTGTTTTTT	CASSPRQLTNTGELFF
few	TRBV7-9	TRBJ1-2	TRBD1	TGTGCCAGCACCGACACAGGGGGATTGAACTATGGCTACACCTTC	CASTDTGGLNYGYTF
many	TRBV25-1	TRBJ1-2	-	TGTGCCAGCAGGTCCGAGATTAACTATGGCTACACCTTC	CASRSEINYGYTF
few	TRBV4-2	TRBJ1-4	TRBD1	TGTGCCAGCAGCCAACCGTCCGGAGGGGGCCGGGAAAAACTGTTTTTT	CASSQPSGGGREKLFF
many	TRBV20-1	TRBJ1-1	TRBD1	TGCAGTGCCCATCCGGACAGGGATACTGAAGCTTTCTTT	CSAHPDRDTEAFF
many	TRBV20-1	TRBJ2-2	-	TGCAGTGCTACAGGGTTGAACACCGGGGAGCTGTTTTTT	CSATGLNTGELFF
few	TRBV20-1	TRBJ1-1	-	TGCAGTGCTAGAAACAGGGTCAACGCTGAAGCTTTCTTT	CSARNRVNAEAFF
few	TRBV5-1	TRBJ2-2	TRBD2	TGCGCCAGCAGCCTGGGACTAGCGGGAGGCACCGGGGAGCTGTTTTTT	CASSLGLAGGTGELFF
few	TRBV3-1	TRBJ1-5	-	TGTGCCAGCAGCCAAGACGATCAGCCCCAGCATTTT	CASSQDDQPQHF
many	TRBV20-1	TRBJ2-7	-	TGCAGTGCTGACACAGGGATGGTGGAATACGAGCAGTACTTC	CSADTGMVEYEQYF
many	TRBV20-1	TRBJ2-7	TRBD2	TGCAGTGCTAGAGATCTCCTAGCGGGAGGCTACGAGCAGTACTTC	CSARDLLAGGYEQYF
-	TRBV5-1	TRBJ2-1	TRBD2	TGCGCCAGCGGTGGGGAGGGCTCCTACAATGAGCAGTTCTTC	CASGGEGSYNEQFF
many	TRBV7-2	TRBJ1-5	-	TGTGCCAGCAGCCTCAGGTCCGGCGGGGATCAGCCCCAGCATTTT	CASSLRSGGDQPQHF
many	TRBV6-6	TRBJ1-6	-	TGTGCCAGCAGCCGTGTTTCTCAAAATAATTCACCCCTCCACTTT	CASSRVSQNNSPLHF
many	TRBV4-3	TRBJ1-2	-	TGCGCCAGCAGCCAACTCCATAACTATGGCTACACCTTC	CASSQLHNYGYTF
few	TRBV11-2	TRBJ2-5	-	TGTGCCAGCAGCTTAGGCGCCAGGGGCGACGAGACCCAGTACTTC	CASSLGARGDETQYF
-	TRBV4-2	TRBJ2-5	TRBD1	TGTGCCAGCAGCCAAGATAATCAGGGGGACCCCGACTTTGGAGAGACCCAGTACTTC	CASSQDNQGDPDFGETQYF